This entry lists 23 T cell receptor beta chains sequenced from one sample in a study of shared clonotypes between healthy human individuals. Libraries were prepared by immunoSEQ multiplex PCR; TCRdb keeps only in-frame clonotypes and omits some of them. Seen here are hundreds of thousands of clones, approximately 79% observed once, and the top ten hold more than 1.5%. The sequencing input was memory CD4+ T cells sorted from blood. Subset denoted: CD45RA-negative fraction. These receptor sequences come from a woman aged 30 to 39 in good health.

The V and J genes are TRBV5-1 and TRBJ2-3; TRBD2 is a possible D gene (5 bases). This CDR3 region has 15 residues. The germline V and J ends were trimmed by 4 bases and 4 bases, with 16 bases remaining between them. Looked up from germline, CDR1 is SGHRS and CDR2 is YFSETQ. CDR3 DNA: TGCGCCAGCAGCCCCTCCACTTCGGGGTCAGATACGCAGTATTTT. Its translation is CASSPSTSGSDTQYF.

The chain is built from TRBV5-1 and TRBJ1-4; D is uncertain. CDR3 length: 13 amino acids. V lost 0 bases to trimming and J lost 8 bases, with 8 bases between them. The germline CDR1 and CDR2 sequences are SGHRS and YFSETQ. The CDR3 here is CASSLGPGEKLFF. The CDR3 nucleotides read TGCGCCAGCAGCTTGGGGCCGGGGGAAAAACTGTTTTTT. The variable domain in full, completed from reference TRBV5-1 and TRBJ1-4, reads KAGVTQTPRYLIKTRGQQVTLSCSPISGHRSVSWYQQTPGQGLQFLFEYFSETQRNKGNFPGRFSGRQFSNSRSEMNVSTLELGDSALYLCASSLGPGEKLFFGSGTQLSVL.

The genes are TRBV19 and TRBJ1-3; D call uncertain. The CDR3 runs to 17 residues. Trimming cost V 2 bases and J 0 bases, with 14 bases left between them. Germline V gene lookup returns CDR1 LNHDA and CDR2 SQIVND (reference sequence). CDR3 nucleotide sequence: TGTGCCAGTAGTATACTCTTACGGTCGAGCTCTGGAAACACCATATATTTT. Translation gives CASSILLRSSSGNTIYF.

This clone was counted at least ten times. The genes are TRBV2 and TRBJ2-1, with D possibly TRBD1 on 7 matching bases. The CDR3 has 13 residues. Germline lookup yields CDR1 SNHLY and CDR2 FYNNEI. CDR3 region: CARAGQQYNEQFF. CDR3 nucleotide sequence: TGTGCGAGGGCGGGACAGCAGTACAATGAGCAGTTCTTC.

The rearrangement uses TRBV19 and TRBJ2-3; D perhaps matches TRBD2 (5 bases). The germline V and J ends were trimmed by 3 bases and 6 bases, with 13 bases remaining between them. This CDR3 region has 14 residues. The germline CDR1 and CDR2 sequences are LNHDA and SQIVND (reference sequence). The CDR3 loop is CASSISMVADTQYF. CDR3 bases: TGTGCCAGTAGTATCTCGATGGTAGCGGATACGCAGTATTTT.

The chain recombines TRBV19 with TRBJ2-7; TRBD1 is a possible D gene (5 bases). Trimming stripped 5 bases from V and 6 bases from J, with 11 bases between. Germline-derived CDR1 and CDR2 are LNHDA and SQIVND (reference sequence). The CDR3 covers 12 residues. CDR3 nucleotides: TGTGCCAGTAGTGAACAGGATACCGAGCAGTACTTC. Translated, it gives CASSEQDTEQYF.

The chain joins TRBV10-3 to TRBJ2-2, with TRBD2 identical over 10 bases. Germline values: CDR1 ENHRY, CDR2 SYGVKD. This CDR3 is 15 amino acids long. V lost 4 bases to trimming and J lost 6 bases; unmatched junction nucleotides: 5. CDR3 residues: CAISGGSGRPGELFF. CDR3 nucleotides: TGTGCCATCAGTGGGGGTAGCGGGAGGCCCGGGGAGCTGTTTTTT.

This clone was observed a few times. The gene calls are TRBV5-1 and TRBJ2-3; possibly TRBD1 for D (6 bases). This CDR3 is 16 amino acids long. CDR1 and CDR2 (germline): SGHRS, YFSETQ. Trimming stripped 0 bases from V and 4 bases from J, with 15 bases between. The DNA of the CDR3 is TGCGCCAGCAGCTTGGATGTGGGGGCAATGGCAGATACGCAGTATTTT. Residues: CASSLDVGAMADTQYF.

The chain is built from TRBV5-1 and TRBJ2-2; perhaps TRBD1 as D (6 bases). The germline gives CDR1 SGHRS, CDR2 YFSETQ. The CDR3 length is 15 residues. V lost 2 bases to trimming and J lost 7 bases, with 15 bases between them. CDR3 loop: CASSLARQAGGELFF. The CDR3 region has the DNA TGCGCCAGCAGCTTAGCTCGACAGGCGGGCGGGGAGCTGTTTTTT.

The chain combines TRBV10-3 with TRBJ2-7, with TRBD1 identical over 7 bases. The CDR3 is 16 amino acids. Germline trimming cut 6 bases from V and 2 bases from J; bases unmatched to any gene: 13. CDR1 is ENHRY, CDR2 SYGVKD, per germline. The DNA of the CDR3 is TGTGCCATCAGAGCAGCACAGGGGTCCGCTCCCTACGAGCAGTACTTC. Its translation is CAIRAAQGSAPYEQYF.

J is TRBJ1-5 and V is TRBV7-2; D possibly corresponds to TRBD1 (5 bases). CDR1 is SGHTA and CDR2 is FQGNSA in the germline V gene. Trimming pared 3 bases from V and 0 bases from J, leaving 15 bases between. The CDR3 has 17 residues. The CDR3 sequence: CASSLQGGPYSNQPQHF. Written as DNA, the CDR3 is TGTGCCAGCAGCTTGCAGGGCGGACCTTATAGCAATCAGCCCCAGCATTTT.

The table lists this clone with a few counts. At the DNA level, this CDR3 is encoded by other sequences in the same sample as well. The chain recombines TRBV4-2 with TRBJ2-3; 7 positions match TRBD1. The length of the CDR3 is 14 residues. With 3 bases clipped from V and 0 bases from J, the junction kept 0 bases outside the gene matches. The germline V gene encodes CDR1 LGHNA and CDR2 YNFKEQ. The CDR3 is CASSQGQSTDTQYF. The DNA of the CDR3 is TGTGCCAGCAGCCAGGGACAGAGCACAGATACGCAGTATTTT.

CDR3 in amino acids: CASSQMGQGRFDEQFF. For the CDR3, the DNA is TGCGCCAGCAGCCAAATGGGACAGGGGAGGTTCGATGAGCAGTTCTTC. The chain joins TRBV4-1 to TRBJ2-1; 10 bases fit TRBD1. The CDR3 is 16 residues long. The germline V gene encodes CDR1 MGHRA and CDR2 YSYEKL. J lost 8 bases, V lost 2 bases, and 9 bases had no gene match.

The chain has TRBV2 and TRBJ1-5; no firm D call. The V gene lost 5 bases and the J gene lost 7 bases, with 18 bases spanning the gap. CDR1 is SNHLY and CDR2 is FYNNEI in the germline V gene. CDR3 length: 15 amino acids. DNA of the CDR3: TGTGCCAGCAGTCCGGACGGTTTCCCCGGCCAGCCCCAGCATTTT. Its protein product is CASSPDGFPGQPQHF.

The CDR3 region is CASSFPSDTQYF. In DNA form, the CDR3 reads TGTGCCAGCAGCTTCCCGTCGGATACGCAGTATTTT. The rearrangement links TRBV7-9 to TRBJ2-3; D unresolved. The V gene lost 3 bases and the J gene lost 6 bases, with 7 bases spanning the gap. CDR3 length equals 12 residues. Germline V gene lookup returns CDR1 SEHNR and CDR2 FQNEAQ (reference sequence).

The chain is built from TRBV2 and TRBJ2-2; TRBD1 agrees at 7 bases. Germline V gives CDR1 SNHLY, CDR2 FYNNEI. Trimming removed 6 bases from V and 0 bases from J; junction bases left unmatched: 4. The CDR3 runs to 15 residues. In nucleotides, the CDR3 is TGTGCCAGCAGGTATCAGGGGGCGAACACCGGGGAGCTGTTTTTT. As protein: CASRYQGANTGELFF.

The gene calls are TRBV5-1 and TRBJ2-1; tentative D call: TRBD2 (6 bases). Germline loops: CDR1 SGHRS, CDR2 YFSETQ. Trimming stripped 4 bases from V and 5 bases from J, with 16 bases between. This CDR3 has 15 amino acids. CDR3 in DNA: TGCGCCAGCAGCAGAAGTAGCGGTATCAACAATGAGCAGTTCTTC. This gives the protein CASSRSSGINNEQFF. Full variable domain (missing parts from reference TRBV5-1 and TRBJ2-1): KAGVTQTPRYLIKTRGQQVTLSCSPISGHRSVSWYQQTPGQGLQFLFEYFSETQRNKGNFPGRFSGRQFSNSRSEMNVSTLELGDSALYLCASSRSSGINNEQFFGPGTRLTVL.

The rearrangement links TRBV4-1 to TRBJ1-3, with TRBD1 matching over 7 bases. CDR1 and CDR2 (germline): MGHRA, YSYEKL. The V and J ends lost 4 bases and 2 bases, in that order; junction bases with no gene match: 5. This CDR3 contains 15 residues. CDR3 sequence: CASSRGQATGNTIYF. CDR3 bases: TGCGCCAGCAGCCGAGGACAGGCTACTGGAAACACCATATATTTT.

The chain employs TRBV15 and TRBJ2-2, with 14 bases matching TRBD2. Germline assignment: CDR1 LNHNV and CDR2 YYDKDF (reference sequence). This CDR3 has 15 amino acids. Germline trimming cut 6 bases from V and 8 bases from J; bases unmatched to any gene: 5. Here the CDR3 reads CATSLGTSGRGELFF. In DNA, the CDR3 is TGTGCCACCAGTTTGGGGACTAGCGGGAGAGGGGAGCTGTTTTTT.

The chain is built from TRBV11-2 and TRBJ1-2, with D unclear. CDR3 length: 12 amino acids. Trimming removed 2 bases at V and 5 bases at J, with 6 bases between. In germline, CDR1 is SGHAT, CDR2 FQNNGV. CDR3 DNA sequence: TGTGCCAGCAGCTTATCAGGATATGGCTACACCTTC. Translated, it gives CASSLSGYGYTF.

The chain joins TRBV19 to TRBJ2-5; 7 nucleotides line up with TRBD2. The V gene end was trimmed by 3 bases and the J gene end by 1 base; junction bases not matched to a gene: 14. Germline-derived CDR1 and CDR2 are LNHDA and SQIVND (reference sequence). CDR3 length: 18 residues. The CDR3 region is CASSIGLADSDIQETQYF. The CDR3 region has the DNA TGTGCCAGTAGTATTGGCCTAGCGGATAGTGATATCCAAGAGACCCAGTACTTC.

A few counts support this clone. CDR3 protein: CSVSSGGGQETQYF. As DNA, the CDR3 is TGCAGCGTTAGCAGCGGAGGAGGGCAAGAGACCCAGTACTTC. The chain carries TRBV29-1 and TRBJ2-5; D might be TRBD2 (6 bases). V was clipped by 5 bases and J by 2 bases, with 15 bases between them. The CDR3 loop spans 14 amino acids. Germline loops: CDR1 SQVTM, CDR2 ANQGSEA.

The chain uses TRBV27 and TRBJ1-2, with 9 bases fitting TRBD1. The CDR3 has 14 residues. V was clipped by 6 bases and J by 7 bases; unmatched bases: 9. Germline V gene sequence: CDR1 MNHEY, CDR2 SMNVEV (reference sequence). In DNA, the CDR3 is TGTGCCAGCAGCCCCTGGACAGGGGATCCTGGCTACACCTTC. Translating it yields CASSPWTGDPGYTF.